What follows is one TCR beta chain and its context. The record originates from a study of blood T cell repertoires in COVID-19. Study background: The United States, Italy and Spain were the sources of the acute and convalescent COVID-19 samples.

Losses at the gene ends were 0 bases for V and 4 bases for J; bases not matched to a gene: 6. Germline CDR1 reads SGHRS; CDR2 reads YFSETQ. The CDR3 sequence is 16 residues long. Assay: immunoSEQ multiplex PCR; the TCRdb copy retains only in-frame clones and omits some. The table shows approximately 120,000 clones, with roughly 85% occurring only once. The chain is built from TRBV5-1 and TRBJ1-3; 8 bases line up with TRBD1. The specimen sequenced was peripheral blood. The clonotype originates from a woman over 75 with acute or convalescent COVID-19. The chain's CDR3 is CASSLGPRDRGNTIYF. For the CDR3, the DNA is TGCGCCAGCAGCTTGGGTCCCCGGGACAGGGGAAACACCATATATTTT.